The source of this T cell receptor (beta chain) is a study of blood T cell repertoires in COVID-19. The V and J ends lost 4 bases and 3 bases, in that order; junction bases with no gene match: 8. The germline V gene encodes CDR1 WSHSY and CDR2 SAAADI. This CDR3 is 15 amino acids long. Here immunoSEQ multiplex PCR was the method, and the copy in TCRdb shows in-frame clones only, minus some. The repertoire holds hundreds of thousands of clones, with roughly nine tenths as singletons. This TCR derives from a woman aged 25 to 39 who had recovered from COVID-19. The chain uses TRBV10-2 and TRBJ2-7; 8 nucleotides line up with TRBD1. Sequencing input: PBMCs or T cells enriched from blood (not recorded which). The CDR3 DNA reads as TGCGCCAGCAGTGCAGGGCAGGGGGCAATCTACGAGCAGTACTTC. Translating it yields CASSAGQGAIYEQYF.